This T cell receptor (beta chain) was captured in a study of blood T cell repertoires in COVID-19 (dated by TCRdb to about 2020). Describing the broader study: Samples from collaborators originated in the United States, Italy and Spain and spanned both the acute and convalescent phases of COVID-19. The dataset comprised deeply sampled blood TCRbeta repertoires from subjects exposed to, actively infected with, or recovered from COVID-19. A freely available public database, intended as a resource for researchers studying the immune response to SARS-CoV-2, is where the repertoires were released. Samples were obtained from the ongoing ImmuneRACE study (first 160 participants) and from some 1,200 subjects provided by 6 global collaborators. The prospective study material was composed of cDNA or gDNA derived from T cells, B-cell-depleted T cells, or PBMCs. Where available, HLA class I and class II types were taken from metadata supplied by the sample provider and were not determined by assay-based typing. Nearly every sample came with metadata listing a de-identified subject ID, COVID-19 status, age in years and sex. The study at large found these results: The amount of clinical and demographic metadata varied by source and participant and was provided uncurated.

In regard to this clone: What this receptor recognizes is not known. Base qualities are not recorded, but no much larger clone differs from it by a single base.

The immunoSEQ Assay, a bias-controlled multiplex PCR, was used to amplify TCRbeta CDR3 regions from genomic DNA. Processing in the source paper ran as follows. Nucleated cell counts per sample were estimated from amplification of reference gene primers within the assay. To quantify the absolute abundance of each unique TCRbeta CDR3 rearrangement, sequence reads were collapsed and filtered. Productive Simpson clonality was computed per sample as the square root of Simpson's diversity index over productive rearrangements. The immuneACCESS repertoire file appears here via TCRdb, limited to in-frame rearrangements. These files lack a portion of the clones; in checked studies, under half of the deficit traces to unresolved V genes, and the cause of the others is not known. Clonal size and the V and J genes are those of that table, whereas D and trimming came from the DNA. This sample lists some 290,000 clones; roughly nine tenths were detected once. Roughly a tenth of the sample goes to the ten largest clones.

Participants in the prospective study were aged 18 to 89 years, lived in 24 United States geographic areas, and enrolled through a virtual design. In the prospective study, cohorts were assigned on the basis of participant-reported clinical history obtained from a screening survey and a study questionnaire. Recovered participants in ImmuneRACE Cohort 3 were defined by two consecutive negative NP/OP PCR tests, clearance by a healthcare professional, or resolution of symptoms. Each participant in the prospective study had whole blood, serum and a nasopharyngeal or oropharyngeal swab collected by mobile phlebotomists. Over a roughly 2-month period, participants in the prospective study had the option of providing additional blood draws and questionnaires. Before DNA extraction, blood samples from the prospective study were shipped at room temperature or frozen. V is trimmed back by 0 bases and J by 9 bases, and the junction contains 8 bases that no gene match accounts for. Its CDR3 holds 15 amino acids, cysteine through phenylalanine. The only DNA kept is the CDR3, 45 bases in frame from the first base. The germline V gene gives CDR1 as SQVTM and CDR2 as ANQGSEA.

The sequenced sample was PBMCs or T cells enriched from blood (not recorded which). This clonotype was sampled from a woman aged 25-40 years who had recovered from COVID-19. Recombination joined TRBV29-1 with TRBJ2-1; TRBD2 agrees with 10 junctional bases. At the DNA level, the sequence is TGCAGCGTTGAAGAACGACTAGCGGGTGAAACTGAGCAGTTCTTC. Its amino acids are CSVEERLAGETEQFF.